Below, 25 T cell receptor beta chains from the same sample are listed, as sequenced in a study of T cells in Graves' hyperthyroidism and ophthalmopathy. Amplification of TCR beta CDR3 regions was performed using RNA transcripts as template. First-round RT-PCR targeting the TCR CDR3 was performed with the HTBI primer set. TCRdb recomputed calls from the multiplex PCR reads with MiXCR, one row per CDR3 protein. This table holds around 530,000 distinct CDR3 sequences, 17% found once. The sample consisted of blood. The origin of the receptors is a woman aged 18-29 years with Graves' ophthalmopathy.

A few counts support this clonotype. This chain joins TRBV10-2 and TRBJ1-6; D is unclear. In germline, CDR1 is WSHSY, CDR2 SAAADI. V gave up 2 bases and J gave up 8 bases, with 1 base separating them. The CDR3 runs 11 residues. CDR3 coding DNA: TGCGCCAGCAGTGAGGATTCACCCCTCCACTTT. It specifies CASSEDSPLHF.

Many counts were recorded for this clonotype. CDR3 DNA sequence: TGTGCCAGCAGCCCTCTCCGTGGAGGGGCCAACGAGCAGTACTTC. Encoded protein: CASSPLRGGANEQYF. The gene calls are TRBV3-1 and TRBJ2-7, with D possibly TRBD2 on 6 matching bases. Between the trimmed V and J ends, which lost 4 bases and 5 bases, there was a span of 18 bases. The germline gives CDR1 LGHDT, CDR2 YNNKEL (reference sequence). The CDR3 runs to 15 residues.

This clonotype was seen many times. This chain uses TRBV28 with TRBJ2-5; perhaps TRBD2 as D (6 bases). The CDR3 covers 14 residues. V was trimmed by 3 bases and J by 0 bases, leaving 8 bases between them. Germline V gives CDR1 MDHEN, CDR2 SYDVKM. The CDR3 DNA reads TGTGCCAGCAGTTTCAGGGAGGACCAAGAGACCCAGTACTTC. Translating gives CASSFREDQETQYF.

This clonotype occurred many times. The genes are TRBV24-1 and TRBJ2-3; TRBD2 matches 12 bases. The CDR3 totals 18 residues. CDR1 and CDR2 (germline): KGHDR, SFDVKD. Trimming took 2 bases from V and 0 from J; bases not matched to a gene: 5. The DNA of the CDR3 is TGTGCCACCAGTGATTCGCCGGGACTAGCGGGTAGCACAGATACGCAGTATTTT. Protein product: CATSDSPGLAGSTDTQYF.

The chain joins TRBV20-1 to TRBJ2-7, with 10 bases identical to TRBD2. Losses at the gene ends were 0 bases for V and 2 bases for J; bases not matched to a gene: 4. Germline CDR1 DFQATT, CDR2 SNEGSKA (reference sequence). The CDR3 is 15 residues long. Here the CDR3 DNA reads TGCAGTGCTAGAGATCTTCTAGCGGGAGCCTACGAGCAGTACTTC. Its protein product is CSARDLLAGAYEQYF.

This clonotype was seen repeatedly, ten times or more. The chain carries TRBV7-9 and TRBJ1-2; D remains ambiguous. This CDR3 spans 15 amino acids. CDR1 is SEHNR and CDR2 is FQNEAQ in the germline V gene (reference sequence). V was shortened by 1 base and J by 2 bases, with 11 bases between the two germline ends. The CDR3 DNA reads TGTGCCAGCAGCTTAGAGTCGTTCGGAAACTATGGCTACACCTTC. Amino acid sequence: CASSLESFGNYGYTF. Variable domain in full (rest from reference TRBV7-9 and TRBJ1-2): DTGVSQNPRHKITKRGQNVTFRCDPISEHNRLYWYRQTLGQGPEFLTYFQNEAQLEKSRLLSDRFSAERPKGSFSTLEIQRTEQGDSAMYLCASSLESFGNYGYTFGSGTRLTVV.

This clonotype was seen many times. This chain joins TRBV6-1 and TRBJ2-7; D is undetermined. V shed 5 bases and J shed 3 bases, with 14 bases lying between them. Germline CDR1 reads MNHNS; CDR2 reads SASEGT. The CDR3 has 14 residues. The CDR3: CASSPKLAGYEQYF. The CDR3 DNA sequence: TGTGCCAGCAGTCCTAAGCTGGCAGGCTACGAGCAGTACTTC.

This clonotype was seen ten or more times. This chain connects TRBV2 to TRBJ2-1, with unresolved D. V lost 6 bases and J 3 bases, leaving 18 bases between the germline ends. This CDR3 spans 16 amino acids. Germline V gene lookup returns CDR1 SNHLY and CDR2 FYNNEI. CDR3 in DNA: TGTGCCAGCAGGCCATTATTCCCCTTGTGCTACAATGAGCAGTTCTTC. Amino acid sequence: CASRPLFPLCYNEQFF.

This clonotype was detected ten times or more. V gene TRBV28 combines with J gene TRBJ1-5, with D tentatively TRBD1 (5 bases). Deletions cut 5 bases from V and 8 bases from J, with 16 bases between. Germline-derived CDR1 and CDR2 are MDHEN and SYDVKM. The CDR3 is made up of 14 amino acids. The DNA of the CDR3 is TGTGCCAGCAGTCCAGGGTCAGGGAAGGAGCCCCAGCATTTT. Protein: CASSPGSGKEPQHF.

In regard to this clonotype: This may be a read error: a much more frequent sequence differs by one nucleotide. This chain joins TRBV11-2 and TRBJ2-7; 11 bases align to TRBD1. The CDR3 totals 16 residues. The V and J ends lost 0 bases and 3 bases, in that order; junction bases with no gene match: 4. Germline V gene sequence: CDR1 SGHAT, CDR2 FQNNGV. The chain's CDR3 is CASSLDGGTGGYEQYF. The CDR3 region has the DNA TGTGCCAGCAGCTTAGACGGCGGGACAGGGGGCTACGAGCAGTACTTC.

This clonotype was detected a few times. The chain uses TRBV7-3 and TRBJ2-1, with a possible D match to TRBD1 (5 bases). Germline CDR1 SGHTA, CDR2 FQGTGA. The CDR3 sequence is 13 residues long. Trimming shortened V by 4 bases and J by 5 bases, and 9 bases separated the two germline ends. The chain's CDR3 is CASSSTGNNEQFF. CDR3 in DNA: TGTGCCAGCAGCTCCACAGGAAACAATGAGCAGTTCTTC.

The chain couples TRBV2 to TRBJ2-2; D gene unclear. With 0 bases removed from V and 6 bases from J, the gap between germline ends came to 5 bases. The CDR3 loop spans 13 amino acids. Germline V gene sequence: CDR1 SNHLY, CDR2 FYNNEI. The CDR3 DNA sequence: TGTGCCAGCAGTGAAGCCCGACCCGGGGAGCTGTTTTTT. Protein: CASSEARPGELFF.

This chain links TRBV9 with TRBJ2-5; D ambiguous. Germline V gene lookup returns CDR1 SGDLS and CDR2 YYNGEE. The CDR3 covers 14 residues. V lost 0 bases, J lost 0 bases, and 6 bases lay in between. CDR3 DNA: TGTGCCAGCAGCGTAGAAGAGTACCAAGAGACCCAGTACTTC. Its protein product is CASSVEEYQETQYF. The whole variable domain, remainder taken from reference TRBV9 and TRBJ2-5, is DSGVTQTPKHLITATGQRVTLRCSPRSGDLSVYWYQQSLDQGLQFLIQYYNGEERAKGNILERFSAQQFPDLHSELNLSSLELGDSALYFCASSVEEYQETQYFGPGTRLLVL.

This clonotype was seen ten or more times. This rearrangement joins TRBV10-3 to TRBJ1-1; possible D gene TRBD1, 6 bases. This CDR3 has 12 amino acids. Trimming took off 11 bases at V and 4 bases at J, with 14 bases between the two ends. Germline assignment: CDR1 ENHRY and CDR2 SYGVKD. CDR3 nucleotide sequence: TGTGCCTCGCGAGGGGGTAGCACTGAAGCTTTCTTT. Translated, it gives CASRGGSTEAFF.

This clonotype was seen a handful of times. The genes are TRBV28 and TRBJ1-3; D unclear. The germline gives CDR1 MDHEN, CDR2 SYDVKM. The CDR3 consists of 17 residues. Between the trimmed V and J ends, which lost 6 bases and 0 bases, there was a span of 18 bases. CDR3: CASRKCPKHYSGNTIYF. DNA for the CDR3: TGTGCCAGCAGAAAATGCCCAAAACACTACTCTGGAAACACCATATATTTT.

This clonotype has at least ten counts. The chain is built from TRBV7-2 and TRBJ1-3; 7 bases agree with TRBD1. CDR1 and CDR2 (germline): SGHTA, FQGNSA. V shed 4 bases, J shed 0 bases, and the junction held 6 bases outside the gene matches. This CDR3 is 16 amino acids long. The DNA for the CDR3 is TGTGCCAGCAGCTCGACAGGGTACGGCTCTGGAAACACCATATATTTT. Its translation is CASSSTGYGSGNTIYF.

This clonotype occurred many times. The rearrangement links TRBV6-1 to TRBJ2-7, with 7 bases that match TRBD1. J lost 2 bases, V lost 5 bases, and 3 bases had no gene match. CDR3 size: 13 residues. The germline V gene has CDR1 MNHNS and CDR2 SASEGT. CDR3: CASSMTGTYEQYF. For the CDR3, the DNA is TGTGCCAGCAGTATGACAGGGACCTACGAGCAGTACTTC.

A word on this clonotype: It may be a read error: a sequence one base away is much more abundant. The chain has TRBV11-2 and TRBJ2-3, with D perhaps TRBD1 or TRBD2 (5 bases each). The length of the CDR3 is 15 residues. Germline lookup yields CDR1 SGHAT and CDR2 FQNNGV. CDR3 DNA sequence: TGTGCCAGCAGCTTAGGAGGGGATAGCACAGATATGCAGTATTTT. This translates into CASSLGGDSTDMQYF.

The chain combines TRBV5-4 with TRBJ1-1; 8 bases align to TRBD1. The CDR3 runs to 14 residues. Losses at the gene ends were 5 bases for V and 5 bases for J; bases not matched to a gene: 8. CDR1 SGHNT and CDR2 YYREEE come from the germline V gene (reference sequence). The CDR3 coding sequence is TGTGCCAGCAGTACTGGACAGGGCTGGACTGAAGCTTTCTTT. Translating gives CASSTGQGWTEAFF.

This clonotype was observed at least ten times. The DNA of the CDR3 is TGTGCCAGCTCACCAGGAAAGGGGAGATACAATGAGCAGTTCTTC. Its protein is CASSPGKGRYNEQFF. This rearrangement joins TRBV18 to TRBJ2-1; D is possibly TRBD1 or TRBD2 (5 bases each). Germline V lookup: CDR1 KGHSH, CDR2 LQKENI. This CDR3 is built from 15 residues. V lost 2 bases and J lost 4, with 12 bases in between.

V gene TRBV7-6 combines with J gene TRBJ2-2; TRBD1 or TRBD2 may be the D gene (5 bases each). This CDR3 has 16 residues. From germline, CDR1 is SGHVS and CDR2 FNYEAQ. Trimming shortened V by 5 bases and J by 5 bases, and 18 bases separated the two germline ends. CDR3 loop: CASSPNRGRGTGELFF. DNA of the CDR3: TGTGCCAGCAGCCCAAACCGGGGCCGTGGGACCGGGGAGCTGTTTTTT.

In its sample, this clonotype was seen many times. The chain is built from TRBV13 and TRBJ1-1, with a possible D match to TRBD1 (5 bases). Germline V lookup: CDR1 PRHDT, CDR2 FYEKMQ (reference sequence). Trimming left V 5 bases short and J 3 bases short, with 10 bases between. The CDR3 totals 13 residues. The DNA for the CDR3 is TGTGCCAGCAGCCCGGGGGGGTACACTGAAGCTTTCTTT. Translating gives CASSPGGYTEAFF.

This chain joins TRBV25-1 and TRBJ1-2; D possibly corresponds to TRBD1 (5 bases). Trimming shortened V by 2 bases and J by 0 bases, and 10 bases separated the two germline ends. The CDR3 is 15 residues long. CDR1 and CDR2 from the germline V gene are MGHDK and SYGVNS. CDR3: CASSEARQPNYGYTF. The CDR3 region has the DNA TGTGCCAGCAGTGAAGCAAGACAGCCTAACTATGGCTACACCTTC.

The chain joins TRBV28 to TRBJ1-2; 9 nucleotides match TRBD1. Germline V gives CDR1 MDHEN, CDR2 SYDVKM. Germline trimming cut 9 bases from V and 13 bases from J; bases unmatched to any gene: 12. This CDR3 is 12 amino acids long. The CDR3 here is CASNGQPGQGTF. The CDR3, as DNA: TGTGCCAGTAACGGACAACCGGGACAGGGCACCTTC.

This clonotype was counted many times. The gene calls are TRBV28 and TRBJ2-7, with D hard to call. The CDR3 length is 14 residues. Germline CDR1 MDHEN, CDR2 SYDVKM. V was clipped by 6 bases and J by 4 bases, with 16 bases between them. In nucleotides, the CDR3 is TGTGCCAGCAGCCCCGGACCCCTTAATTACGAGCAGTACTTC. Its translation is CASSPGPLNYEQYF. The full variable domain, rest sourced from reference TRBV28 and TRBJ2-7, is DVKVTQSSRYLVKRTGEKVFLECVQDMDHENMFWYRQDPGLGLRLIYFSYDVKMKEKGDIPEGYSVSREKKERFSLILESASTNQTSMYLCASSPGPLNYEQYFGPGTRLTVT.